These T cell receptor beta chains were read from a single sample in a study of control samples from healthy donors and cancer patients. Here immunoSEQ multiplex PCR was the method, and the copy in TCRdb shows in-frame clones only, minus some. The sample includes about 79,000 clones, roughly 93% of them seen just once. Specimen: PBMCs. The receptors were gathered from a woman in her forties with lung cancer. Each CDR3 is given with its conserved first and last residue. A D gene is named only where the DNA matches it firmly. Clone size is given for some rows only: seen once, a few or many times, or a class if the clone is expanded.

J gene: TRBJ2-3
clone size: .
V gene: TRBV29-1
D gene: .
CDR3 DNA: TGCAGCGTTGAAGAACTGCGCACAGATACGCAGTATTTT
CDR3 protein: CSVEELRTDTQYF

J gene: TRBJ1-2
clone size: .
V gene: TRBV27
D gene: TRBD1
CDR3 DNA: TGTGCCAGCAGTCGCAGCCGGGACAGGAACCCTTTGGGAGGCTACACCTTC
CDR3 protein: CASSRSRDRNPLGGYTF

J gene: TRBJ2-2
clone size: .
V gene: TRBV2
D gene: .
CDR3 DNA: TGTGCCAGCCTCCAGGACAGTGACACCGGGGAGCTGTTTTTT
CDR3 protein: CASLQDSDTGELFF

J gene: TRBJ1-1
clone size: once
V gene: TRBV10-3
D gene: .
CDR3 DNA: TGTGCCATCAGTGAACCAGCTAACACTGAAGCTTTCTTT
CDR3 protein: CAISEPANTEAFF

J gene: TRBJ2-1
clone size: once
V gene: TRBV30
D gene: TRBD2
CDR3 DNA: TGTGCCCAGACAATAGCGGGGGGAATCAATGAGCAGTTCTTC
CDR3 protein: CAQTIAGGINEQFF

J gene: TRBJ2-1
clone size: .
V gene: TRBV4-1
D gene: TRBD2
CDR3 DNA: TGCGCCAGCAGCCAAGATTCTGTGGCGGGGGGGGCCGTCAGGGAGCAGTTCTTC
CDR3 protein: CASSQDSVAGGAVREQFF

J gene: TRBJ1-5
clone size: .
V gene: TRBV6-1
D gene: .
CDR3 DNA: TGTGCCAGCAGTGAAGCCACCCCCCAGCCCCAGCATTTT
CDR3 protein: CASSEATPQPQHF

J gene: TRBJ1-2
clone size: .
V gene: TRBV5-1
D gene: .
CDR3 DNA: TGCGCCAGCAGCTTGGATACCGGAGGCTACACCTTC
CDR3 protein: CASSLDTGGYTF

J gene: TRBJ2-1
clone size: .
V gene: TRBV28
D gene: TRBD2
CDR3 DNA: TGTGCCAGCAGTTTATTTGCTTCGACTAGCGGGGGGATCTACAATGAGCAGTTCTTC
CDR3 protein: CASSLFASTSGGIYNEQFF

J gene: TRBJ1-2
clone size: .
V gene: TRBV6-5
D gene: .
CDR3 DNA: TGTGCCAGCAGTTATAGTTGGGGCAGCGGCTACACCTTC
CDR3 protein: CASSYSWGSGYTF

J gene: TRBJ1-4
clone size: .
V gene: TRBV30
D gene: TRBD1
CDR3 DNA: TGTGCCTGGACCCTACACAGGGGGGCTAATGAAAAACTGTTTTTT
CDR3 protein: CAWTLHRGANEKLFF

J gene: TRBJ1-4
clone size: .
V gene: TRBV27
D gene: .
CDR3 DNA: TGTGCCAGCAGTACTGCAACTAATGAAAAACTGTTTTTT
CDR3 protein: CASSTATNEKLFF

J gene: TRBJ2-3
clone size: .
V gene: TRBV4-1
D gene: .
CDR3 DNA: TGCGCCAGCAGCCTAGGGTCCCCCGGCACAGATACGCAGTATTTT
CDR3 protein: CASSLGSPGTDTQYF

J gene: TRBJ1-2
clone size: .
V gene: TRBV19
D gene: TRBD1
CDR3 DNA: TGTGCCAGTAGGACCTGGACAGGGGACATCTATGGCTACACCTTC
CDR3 protein: CASRTWTGDIYGYTF

J gene: TRBJ1-1
clone size: .
V gene: TRBV27
D gene: .
CDR3 DNA: TGTGCCAGCAGTTTATTGATAGAGGACACTGAAGCTTTCTTT
CDR3 protein: CASSLLIEDTEAFF

J gene: TRBJ1-6
clone size: few
V gene: TRBV2
D gene: .
CDR3 DNA: TGTGCCAGCATTAGGCGGTGGAATTCACCCCTCCACTTT
CDR3 protein: CASIRRWNSPLHF

J gene: TRBJ2-3
clone size: .
V gene: TRBV9
D gene: .
CDR3 DNA: TGTGCCAGCAGCGGTCCGGGGTTCGGCACAGATACGCAGTATTTT
CDR3 protein: CASSGPGFGTDTQYF

J gene: TRBJ2-2
clone size: .
V gene: TRBV3-1/TRBV3-2
D gene: .
CDR3 DNA: TGTGCCAGCAGCCAAGATCTCCCGAGAGACACCGGGGAGCTGTTTTTT
CDR3 protein: CASSQDLPRDTGELFF

J gene: TRBJ2-3
clone size: .
V gene: TRBV3-1/TRBV3-2
D gene: TRBD2
CDR3 DNA: TGTGCCAGCATGCTAGCGGGGCTCACAGATACGCAGTATTTT
CDR3 protein: CASMLAGLTDTQYF

J gene: TRBJ2-1
clone size: .
V gene: TRBV6-4
D gene: .
CDR3 DNA: TGTGCCAGCAGTGACTCTGCCACGAGCTCCTACAATGAGCAGTTCTTC
CDR3 protein: CASSDSATSSYNEQFF

J gene: TRBJ2-7
clone size: .
V gene: TRBV6-5
D gene: .
CDR3 DNA: TGTGCCAGCAGGCCTCCGGGACGGGGGATCAAGCAGTACTTC
CDR3 protein: CASRPPGRGIKQYF

J gene: TRBJ1-5
clone size: .
V gene: TRBV21-1
D gene: .
CDR3 DNA: TGTGCCAGCAGGATCAGACAGGGGATAAACAGCAATCAGCCCCAGCATTTT
CDR3 protein: CASRIRQGINSNQPQHF

J gene: TRBJ2-3
clone size: .
V gene: TRBV10-1
D gene: .
CDR3 DNA: TGCGCCAGCAGTGATTATCGGCGGGGAGGTACAGATACGCAGTATTTT
CDR3 protein: CASSDYRRGGTDTQYF

J gene: TRBJ1-4
clone size: .
V gene: TRBV3-1/TRBV3-2
D gene: .
CDR3 DNA: TGTGCCAGCAGCCGGAGTGAAAAACTGTTTTTT
CDR3 protein: CASSRSEKLFF